Presented here are 13 T cell receptor beta chains from one specimen sequenced in a study of cytomegalovirus exposure and HLA in healthy donors (TCRdb year 2017). Libraries were made using the immunoSEQ multiplex PCR assay. This is the immuneACCESS table as TCRdb keeps it, with only in-frame sequences that have V and J called. A part of the clones is gone; compared with another copy, unresolved V genes explain less than half, and the rest is unexplained. For this sample there are 250,000 to 400,000 clones; roughly 88% appear just once. In total, the top ten clones hold over 0.9% of the sample. Sequencing used PBMCs. The receptor source for this set is a man aged 25-45 years in good health and CMV-seronegative.

The chain couples TRBV29-1 to TRBJ1-1, with D unresolved. V was clipped by 4 bases and J by 5 bases, with 5 bases between them. The CDR3 is 10 residues long. CDR1 SQVTM and CDR2 ANQGSEA come from the germline V gene. CDR3 in DNA: TGCAGCGTTGGAGGGACTGAAGCTTTCTTT. Amino acids: CSVGGTEAFF. Full variable domain (missing parts from reference TRBV29-1 and TRBJ1-1): SAVISQKPSRDICQRGTSLTIQCQVDSQVTMMFWYRQQPGQSLTLIATANQGSEATYESGFVIDKFPISRPNLTFSTLTVSNMSPEDSSIYLCSVGGTEAFFGQGTRLTVV.

This chain uses TRBV6-6 with TRBJ1-2; 8 positions agree with TRBD1. The CDR3 is 12 amino acids. The V gene's germline CDR1 is MNHNY and CDR2 SVGAGI (reference sequence). The J segment lost 6 bases and the V segment lost 7 bases, leaving 4 bases of the junction unmatched. CDR3 DNA sequence: TGTGCCAGCACCGCGACAGGGGATGGCTACACCTTC. As protein: CASTATGDGYTF.

With respect to this clone: Additional DNA sequences in this sample encode the identical CDR3. The V call is TRBV20-1, the J call TRBJ1-1, with D possibly TRBD1 on 5 matching bases. The V gene's germline CDR1 is DFQATT and CDR2 SNEGSKA (reference sequence). V was shortened by 2 bases and J by 6 bases, with 7 bases between the two germline ends. This CDR3 has 11 residues. CDR3 sequence: CSARQGAEAFF. The DNA for the CDR3 is TGCAGTGCTAGACAGGGCGCTGAAGCTTTCTTT.

The genes are TRBV5-6 and TRBJ1-5; 7 positions match TRBD1. The trim removed 1 base at V and 2 bases at J, leaving 9 bases unmatched. CDR1 and CDR2 from the germline V gene are SGHDT and YYEEEE. This CDR3 is built from 17 residues. The chain's CDR3 is CASSLLKGAVGNQPQHF. The CDR3 DNA follows: TGTGCCAGCAGCTTGCTGAAGGGGGCCGTAGGCAATCAGCCCCAGCATTTT.

V usage is TRBV5-1 and J usage is TRBJ2-1; 12 bases are shared with TRBD2. CDR1 is SGHRS and CDR2 is YFSETQ in the germline V gene. The CDR3 contains 15 residues. V gave up 3 bases and J gave up 8 bases; unmatched junction bases: 6. The CDR3 here is CASSSGLAGRDEQFF. The CDR3 nucleotides read TGCGCCAGCAGCTCAGGACTAGCGGGGCGAGATGAGCAGTTCTTC.

V usage is TRBV29-1 and J usage is TRBJ1-3; D is undetermined. Trimming removed 7 bases at V and 3 bases at J, with 10 bases between. Germline CDR1 reads SQVTM; CDR2 reads ANQGSEA. CDR3 length equals 12 residues. The CDR3 here is CSAARFGNTIYF. Here the CDR3 DNA reads TGCAGCGCGGCCAGGTTTGGAAACACCATATATTTT.

The chain couples TRBV6-5 to TRBJ2-1; 7 nucleotides agree with TRBD2. J lost 3 bases, V lost 7 bases, and 9 bases had no gene match. Germline V gene data show CDR1 as MNHEY and CDR2 as SVGAGI. The CDR3 contains 15 residues. CDR3 DNA sequence: TGTGCCAGCAAATCAAGCGGGGCTGGCTACAATGAGCAGTTCTTC. It encodes CASKSSGAGYNEQFF.

This chain uses TRBV6-5 with TRBJ2-3; possibly TRBD1 for D (6 bases). V dropped 7 bases and J dropped 4 bases, with 12 bases sitting between them. Germline V gene lookup returns CDR1 MNHEY and CDR2 SVGAGI. CDR3 length: 13 residues. The CDR3 loop reads CASKGVHSDTQYF. For the CDR3, the DNA is TGTGCCAGCAAGGGGGTTCACTCAGATACGCAGTATTTT.

The sample holds a few counts of this clone. This chain uses TRBV2 with TRBJ1-2, with TRBD1 identical over 7 bases. In germline, CDR1 is SNHLY, CDR2 FYNNEI. Losses at the gene ends were 7 bases for V and 8 bases for J; bases not matched to a gene: 13. CDR3 length: 14 residues. CDR3 sequence (DNA): TGTGCCAGCATTTTAGGACAGGTTTATCAGGGCTACACCTTC. Its protein product is CASILGQVYQGYTF.

This clone came up once. The chain employs TRBV7-9 and TRBJ1-1; D is possibly TRBD1 (5 bases). The length of the CDR3 is 14 residues. V lost 1 base to trimming and J lost 5 bases, with 11 bases between them. Germline V lookup: CDR1 SEHNR, CDR2 FQNEAQ (reference sequence). The CDR3 sequence is CASSLVSRGTEAFF. The CDR3 nucleotides are TGTGCCAGCAGCTTAGTTTCACGGGGGACTGAAGCTTTCTTT.

The chain links TRBV29-1 to TRBJ1-1; D uncertain. CDR1 and CDR2 (germline): SQVTM, ANQGSEA. CDR3 size: 13 residues. Trimming left V 3 bases short and J 4 bases short, with 12 bases between. CDR3 coding DNA: TGCAGCGTTGAGAGGGATTCGGTCACTGAAGCTTTCTTT. Protein sequence: CSVERDSVTEAFF.

The CDR3 DNA sequence: TGTGCCAGCAGCCGTAAGACAGGGGTCTACTCTGGGGCCAACGTCCTGACTTTC. Translating gives CASSRKTGVYSGANVLTF. This sequence joins TRBV14 and TRBJ2-6, with TRBD1 matching 8 bases. Germline V lookup: CDR1 SGHDN, CDR2 FVKESK. CDR3 length: 18 residues. J was trimmed by 0 bases and V by 4 bases; bases with no gene match: 8.

The chain is built from TRBV6-4 and TRBJ2-2, with D possibly matching TRBD1 (6 bases). Per the germline V gene, CDR1 is MRHNA and CDR2 is SNTAGT. The CDR3 spans 16 residues. V was trimmed by 2 bases and J by 0 bases, leaving 10 bases between them. This CDR3 reads CASSDGAGANTGELFF. For the CDR3, the DNA is TGTGCCAGCAGTGACGGGGCAGGGGCGAACACCGGGGAGCTGTTTTTT.